The present TCR beta chain was sequenced within a study of tumor-infiltrating lymphocytes in primary liver carcinoma. The authors made TCR beta cDNA from roughly 480 ng total RNA with a constant-region primer. Generation of the TCR beta libraries relied on three nested multiplex PCR rounds using slightly modified ARM-PCR. MiXCR, run by TCRdb on the multiplex PCR reads, gives a single entry per CDR3 protein. This sample has fewer than 350,000 distinct CDR3 sequences, with less than 75% found just once. Blood RNA came from unsorted whole blood; germline DNA was also extracted. This TCR was sampled from a man in his forties with primary liver carcinoma and hepatitis B virus infection. The sample taken for sequencing was peripheral blood.

CDR3 amino acids: CASSVAPLAGGGEQYF. DNA of the CDR3: TGCGCCAGCAGCGTGGCCCCACTAGCGGGAGGAGGCGAGCAGTACTTC. V and J are TRBV5-1 and TRBJ2-7; 12 bases agree with TRBD2. Germline CDR1 SGHRS, CDR2 YFSETQ. V was clipped by 4 bases and J by 6 bases; unmatched bases: 11. The CDR3 is made up of 16 amino acids.